The source of this TCR beta chain is a study of blood T cell repertoires in COVID-19. Across the study: The United States, Italy and Spain provided the acute and convalescent COVID-19 samples. PBMCs, B-cell-depleted T cells, or T cells were the source of the cDNA or gDNA that made up the material.

Under the authors' procedure: Reference gene primer amplification in the assay estimated nucleated cell counts. TCRdb's copy holds only in-frame clones and misses some; the assay was immunoSEQ multiplex PCR. V and J calls and clone size are copied from that table; D and trimming were computed from the DNA. The table lists some 80,000 clones, over 70% of them singletons. The V end lost 3 bases, the J end lost 3 bases, and 12 bases lay between the germline ends. The germline V gene has CDR1 MNHEY and CDR2 SMNVEV (reference sequence). The length of the CDR3 is 14 residues. The sequencing sample was made of peripheral blood. The sequence was obtained from a human donor in a cohort sampled during active COVID-19. This chain joins TRBV27 and TRBJ2-7, with D hard to call. For the CDR3, the DNA is TGTGCCAGCAGTTTTGTTGGCGGCGACTACGAGCAGTACGTC. Amino acid sequence: CASSFVGGDYEQYV.